This TCR beta chain derives from a study of T-cell reconstitution after alpha-beta-depleted transplantation in children. Preparation of the TCRbeta library was carried out with unique molecular identifiers. TCRdb fed the PCR reads into MiXCR, producing one record per CDR3 protein. The data hold some 450,000 distinct CDR3 sequences, with over 40% observed a single time. This clonotype turned up a few times. The sequence derives from a girl aged 2-9 years with aplastic anemia, due to receive a stem cell transplant. Source: PBMCs, taken before TCRalphabeta/CD19-depleted stem cell transplant.

The CDR3 loop is CASSRGSQETQYF. CDR3 nucleotides: TGTGCCAGCTCACGCGGGAGCCAAGAGACCCAGTACTTC. The chain links TRBV18 to TRBJ2-5; TRBD2 agrees at 7 bases. Germline V CDR1 and CDR2: KGHSH, LQKENI. This CDR3 is built from 13 residues. Losses at the gene ends were 4 bases for V and 1 base for J; bases not matched to a gene: 0.